This T cell receptor beta chain was documented in a study of control samples from healthy donors and cancer patients. CDR1 and CDR2 from the germline V gene are SNHLY and FYNNEI. CDR3 length equals 14 residues. After removal of 11 bases from V and 4 bases from J, the junction contained 9 bases not matched to a gene. Clones were read by immunoSEQ multiplex PCR, and TCRdb kept only the in-frame ones, dropping some. Among some 120,000 clones listed, approximately 90% were seen once. The chain uses TRBV2 and TRBJ2-3, with 10 bases aligning to TRBD1. This clonotype originated in a man aged 25 to 40 in good health. Sequencing was performed on blood. CDR3 in DNA: TGTGCCTACAGGACAGGGGGTCTTGCAGATACGCAGTATTTT. Its protein is CAYRTGGLADTQYF.